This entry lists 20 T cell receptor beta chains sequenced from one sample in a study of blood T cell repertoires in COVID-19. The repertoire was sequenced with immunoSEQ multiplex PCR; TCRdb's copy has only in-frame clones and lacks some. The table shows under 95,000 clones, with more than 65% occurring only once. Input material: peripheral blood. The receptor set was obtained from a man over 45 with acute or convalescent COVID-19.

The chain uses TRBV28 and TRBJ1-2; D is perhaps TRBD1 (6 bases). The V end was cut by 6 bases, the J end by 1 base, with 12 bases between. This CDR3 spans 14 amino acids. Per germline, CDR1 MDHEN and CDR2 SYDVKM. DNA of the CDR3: TGTGCCAGCAGACCAGGACAGTTTAACTATGGCTACACCTTC. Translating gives CASRPGQFNYGYTF.

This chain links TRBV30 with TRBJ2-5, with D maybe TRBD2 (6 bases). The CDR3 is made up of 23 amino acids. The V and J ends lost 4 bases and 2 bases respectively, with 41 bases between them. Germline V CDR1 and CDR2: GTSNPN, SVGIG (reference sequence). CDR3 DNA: TGTGCCTGGACCAAGCACCCGGGGGAGTCTTCGAACCTCTTTTTGAAACTTCAAGAGACCCAGTACTTC. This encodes CAWTKHPGESSNLFLKLQETQYF.

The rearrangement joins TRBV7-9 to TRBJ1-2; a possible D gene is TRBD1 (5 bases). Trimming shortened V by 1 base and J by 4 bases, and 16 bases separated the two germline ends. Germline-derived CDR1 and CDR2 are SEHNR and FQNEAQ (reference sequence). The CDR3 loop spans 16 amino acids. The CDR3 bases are TGTGCCAGCAGCTTAGGGACACCCAGGGAGGGCTATGGCTACACCTTC. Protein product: CASSLGTPREGYGYTF.

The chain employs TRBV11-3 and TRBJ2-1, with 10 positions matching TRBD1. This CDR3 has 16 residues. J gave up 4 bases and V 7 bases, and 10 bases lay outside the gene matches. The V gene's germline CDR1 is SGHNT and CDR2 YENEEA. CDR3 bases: TGTGCCAGCACCCCCGGGGGACAGGGGCCGTACAATGAGCAGTTCTTC. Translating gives CASTPGGQGPYNEQFF.

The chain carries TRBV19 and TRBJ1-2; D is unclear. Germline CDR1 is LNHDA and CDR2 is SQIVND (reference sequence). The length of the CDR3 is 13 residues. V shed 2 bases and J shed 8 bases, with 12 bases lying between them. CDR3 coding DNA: TGTGCCAGTAGTATAACGGGGATCCAAGGCTACACCTTC. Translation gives CASSITGIQGYTF.

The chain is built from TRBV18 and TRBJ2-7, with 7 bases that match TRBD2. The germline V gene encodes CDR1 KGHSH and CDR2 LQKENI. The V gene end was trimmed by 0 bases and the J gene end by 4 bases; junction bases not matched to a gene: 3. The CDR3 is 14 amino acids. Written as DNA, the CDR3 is TGTGCCAGCTCACCACCGGGAGGGACTTACGAGCAGTACTTC. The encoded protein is CASSPPGGTYEQYF.

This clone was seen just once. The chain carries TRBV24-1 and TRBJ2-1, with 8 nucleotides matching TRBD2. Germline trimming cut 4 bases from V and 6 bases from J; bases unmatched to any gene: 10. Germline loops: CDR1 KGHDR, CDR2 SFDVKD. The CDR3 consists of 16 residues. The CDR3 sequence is CATSDPSAGGFNEQFF. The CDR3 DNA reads TGTGCCACCAGTGACCCCTCTGCGGGGGGATTCAATGAGCAGTTCTTC.

The CDR3 region is CASRPDLSTRGSYEQYF. The CDR3 DNA sequence: TGTGCCAGCAGACCGGACTTGTCAACACGGGGGTCCTACGAGCAGTACTTC. The gene calls are TRBV7-9 and TRBJ2-7; weak D call: TRBD2 (6 bases). Germline V gives CDR1 SEHNR, CDR2 FQNEAQ (reference sequence). V lost 6 bases to trimming and J lost 1 base, with 22 bases between them. The CDR3 sequence is 17 residues long.

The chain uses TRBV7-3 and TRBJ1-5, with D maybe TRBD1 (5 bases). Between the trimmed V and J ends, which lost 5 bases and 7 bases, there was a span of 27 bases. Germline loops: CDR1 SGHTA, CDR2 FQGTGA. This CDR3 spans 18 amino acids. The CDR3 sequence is CASSAGEGTFGLGQPQHF. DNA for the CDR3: TGTGCCAGCAGCGCGGGGGAGGGGACCTTCGGATTGGGCCAGCCCCAGCATTTT.

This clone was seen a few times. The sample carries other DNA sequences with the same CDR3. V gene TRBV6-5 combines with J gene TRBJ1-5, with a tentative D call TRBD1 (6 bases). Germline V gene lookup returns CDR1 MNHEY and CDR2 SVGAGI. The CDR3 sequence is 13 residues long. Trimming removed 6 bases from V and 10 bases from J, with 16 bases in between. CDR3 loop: CASRQGRIEPQHF. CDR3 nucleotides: TGTGCCAGCAGACAGGGAAGAATTGAACCCCAGCATTTT.

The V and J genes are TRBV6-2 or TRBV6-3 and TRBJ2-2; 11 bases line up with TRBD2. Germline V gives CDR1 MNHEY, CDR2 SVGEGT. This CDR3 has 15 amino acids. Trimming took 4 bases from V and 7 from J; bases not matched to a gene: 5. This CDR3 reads CASSFITSGSGELFF. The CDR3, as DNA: TGTGCCAGCAGTTTCATAACTAGCGGGAGCGGGGAGCTGTTTTTT.

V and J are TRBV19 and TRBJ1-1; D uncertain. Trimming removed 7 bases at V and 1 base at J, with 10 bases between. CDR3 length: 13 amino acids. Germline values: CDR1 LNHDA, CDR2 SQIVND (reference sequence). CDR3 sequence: CASKRGPNTEAFF. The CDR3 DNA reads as TGTGCCAGTAAACGAGGGCCGAACACTGAAGCTTTCTTT.

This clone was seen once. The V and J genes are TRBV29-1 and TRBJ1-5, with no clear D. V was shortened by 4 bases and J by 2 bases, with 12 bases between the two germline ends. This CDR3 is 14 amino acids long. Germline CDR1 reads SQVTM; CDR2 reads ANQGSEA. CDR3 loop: CSVGIDNGNQPQHF. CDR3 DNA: TGCAGCGTTGGGATAGACAATGGCAATCAGCCCCAGCATTTT.

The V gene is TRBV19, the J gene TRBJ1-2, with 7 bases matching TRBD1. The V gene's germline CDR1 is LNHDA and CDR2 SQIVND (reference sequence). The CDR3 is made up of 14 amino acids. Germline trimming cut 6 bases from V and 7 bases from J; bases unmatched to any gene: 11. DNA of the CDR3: TGTGCCAGTAGAGAAGACAGGGCGGTTGGTGGCTACACCTTC. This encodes CASREDRAVGGYTF.

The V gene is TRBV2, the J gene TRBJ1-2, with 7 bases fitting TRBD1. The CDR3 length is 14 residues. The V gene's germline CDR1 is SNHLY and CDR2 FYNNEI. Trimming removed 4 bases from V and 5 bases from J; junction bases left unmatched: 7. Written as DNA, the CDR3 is TGTGCCAGCAGTGGGACAGGCAGGTGGTATGGCTACACCTTC. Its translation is CASSGTGRWYGYTF.

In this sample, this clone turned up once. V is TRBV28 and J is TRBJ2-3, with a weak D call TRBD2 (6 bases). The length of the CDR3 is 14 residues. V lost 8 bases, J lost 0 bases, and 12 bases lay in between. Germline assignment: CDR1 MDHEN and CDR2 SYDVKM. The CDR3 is CASRVSGSTDTQYF. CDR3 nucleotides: TGTGCCAGCCGGGTGAGCGGGAGCACAGATACGCAGTATTTT.

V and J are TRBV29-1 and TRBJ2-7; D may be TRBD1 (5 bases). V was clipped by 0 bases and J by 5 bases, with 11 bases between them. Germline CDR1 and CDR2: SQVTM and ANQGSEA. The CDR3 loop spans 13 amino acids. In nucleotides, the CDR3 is TGCAGCGTTGAAGACCCAGGGATCCACGAGCAGTACTTC. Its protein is CSVEDPGIHEQYF.

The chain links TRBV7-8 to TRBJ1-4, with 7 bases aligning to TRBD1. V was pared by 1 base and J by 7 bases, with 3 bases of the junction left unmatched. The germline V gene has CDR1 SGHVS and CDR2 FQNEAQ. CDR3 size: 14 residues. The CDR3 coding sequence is TGTGCCAGCAGCTTAGAGAGGGGGCGTGAAAAACTGTTTTTT. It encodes CASSLERGREKLFF.

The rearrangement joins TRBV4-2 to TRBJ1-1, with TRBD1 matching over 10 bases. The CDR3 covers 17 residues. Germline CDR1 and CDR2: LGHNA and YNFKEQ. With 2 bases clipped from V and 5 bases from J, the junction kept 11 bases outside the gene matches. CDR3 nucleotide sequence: TGTGCCAGCAGCCAAAGGGCCTCGGGACAGGGGTTTACTGAAGCTTTCTTT. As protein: CASSQRASGQGFTEAFF.

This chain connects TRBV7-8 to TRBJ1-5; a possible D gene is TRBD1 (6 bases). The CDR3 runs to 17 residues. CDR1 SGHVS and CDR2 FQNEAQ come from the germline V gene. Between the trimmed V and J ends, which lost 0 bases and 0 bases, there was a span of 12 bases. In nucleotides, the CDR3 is TGTGCCAGCAGCTTAGCGGGCAGGGGTTATAGCAATCAGCCCCAGCATTTT. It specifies CASSLAGRGYSNQPQHF.